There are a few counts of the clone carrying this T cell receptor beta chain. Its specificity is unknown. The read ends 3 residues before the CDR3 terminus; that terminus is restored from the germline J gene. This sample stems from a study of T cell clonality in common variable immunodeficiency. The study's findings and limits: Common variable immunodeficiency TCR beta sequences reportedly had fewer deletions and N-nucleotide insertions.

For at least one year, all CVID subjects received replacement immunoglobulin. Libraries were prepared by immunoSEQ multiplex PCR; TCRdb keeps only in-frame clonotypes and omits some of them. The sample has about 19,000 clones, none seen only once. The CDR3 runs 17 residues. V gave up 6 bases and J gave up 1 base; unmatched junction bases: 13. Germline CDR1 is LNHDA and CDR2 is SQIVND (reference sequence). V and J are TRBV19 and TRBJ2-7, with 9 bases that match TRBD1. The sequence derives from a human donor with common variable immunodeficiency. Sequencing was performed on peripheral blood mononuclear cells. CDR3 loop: CASSLRRGQGISYEQYF. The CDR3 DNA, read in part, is TGTGCCAGTAGCCTCCGCCGCGGACAGGGGATTTCCTACGAG.